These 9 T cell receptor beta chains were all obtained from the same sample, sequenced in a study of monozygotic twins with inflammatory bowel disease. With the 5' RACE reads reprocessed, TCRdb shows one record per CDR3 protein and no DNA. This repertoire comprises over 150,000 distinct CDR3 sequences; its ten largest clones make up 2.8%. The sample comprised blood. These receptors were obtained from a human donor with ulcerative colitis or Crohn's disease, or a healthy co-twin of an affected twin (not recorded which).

CDR3 in amino acids: CASSLAGDYTGELFF. This sequence joins TRBV28 and TRBJ2-2; the TCRdb call, TRBD2, lacks DNA for checking. This CDR3 has 15 residues. Germline V CDR1 and CDR2: MDHEN, SYDVKM. The full variable domain, its missing parts supplied by reference TRBV28 and TRBJ2-2, is DVKVTQSSRYLVKRTGEKVFLECVQDMDHENMFWYRQDPGLGLRLIYFSYDVKMKEKGDIPEGYSVSREKKERFSLILESASTNQTSMYLCASSLAGDYTGELFFGEGSRLTVL.

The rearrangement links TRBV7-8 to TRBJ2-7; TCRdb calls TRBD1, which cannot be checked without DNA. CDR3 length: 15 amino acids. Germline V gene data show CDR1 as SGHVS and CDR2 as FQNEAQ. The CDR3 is CASSLVGDRGNEQYF. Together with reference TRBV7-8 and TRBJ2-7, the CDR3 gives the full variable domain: GAGVSQSPRYKVAKRGQDVALRCDPISGHVSLFWYQQALGQGPEFLTYFQNEAQLDKSGLPSDRFFAERPEGSVSTLKIQRTQQEDSAVYLCASSLVGDRGNEQYFGPGTRLTVT.

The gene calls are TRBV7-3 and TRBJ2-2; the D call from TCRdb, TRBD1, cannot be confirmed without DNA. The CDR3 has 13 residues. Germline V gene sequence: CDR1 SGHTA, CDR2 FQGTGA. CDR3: CASSSRGAGELFF.

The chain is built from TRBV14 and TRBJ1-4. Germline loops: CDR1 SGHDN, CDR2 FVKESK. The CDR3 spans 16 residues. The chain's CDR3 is CASSLWDRPTNEKLFF.

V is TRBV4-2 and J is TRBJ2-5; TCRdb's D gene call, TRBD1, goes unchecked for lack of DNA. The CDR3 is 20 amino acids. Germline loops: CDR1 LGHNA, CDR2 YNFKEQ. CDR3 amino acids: CASSNWDRGREGYLQETQYF.

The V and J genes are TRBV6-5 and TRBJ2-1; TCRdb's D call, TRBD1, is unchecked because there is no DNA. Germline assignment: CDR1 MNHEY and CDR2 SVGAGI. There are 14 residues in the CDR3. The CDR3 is CASSYRPDSHDQFF.

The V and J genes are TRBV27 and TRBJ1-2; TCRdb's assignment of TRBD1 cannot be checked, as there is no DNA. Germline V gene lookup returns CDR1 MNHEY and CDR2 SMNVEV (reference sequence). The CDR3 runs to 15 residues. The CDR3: CASRTGGQGAIGYTF.

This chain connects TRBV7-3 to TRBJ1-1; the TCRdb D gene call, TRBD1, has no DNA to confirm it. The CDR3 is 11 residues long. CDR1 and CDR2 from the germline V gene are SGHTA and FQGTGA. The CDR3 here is CASSLNGAAFF.

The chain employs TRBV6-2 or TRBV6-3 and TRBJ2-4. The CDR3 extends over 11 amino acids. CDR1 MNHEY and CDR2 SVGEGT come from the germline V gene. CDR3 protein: CASMYLRFWYF.